This T cell receptor beta chain emerged from a study of neurological immune-mediated disorders. Whole-study context: The study included about 34 multiple sclerosis patients, some 31 relapsing-remitting and 3 secondary progressive.

It was by 5'RACE with 10-nucleotide random UMIs that the cDNA was made. TCRdb ran MiXCR on the 5' RACE reads and lists one entry per CDR3 protein. Among approximately 50,000 distinct CDR3 sequences listed, 3% to 4% were seen once. This clonotype was observed a handful of times. The sequencing input was PBMCs. This TCR was sampled from a man aged 35-49 years with multiple sclerosis.

The CDR3 DNA follows: TGTGCCAGCAGCCAAGAAGCTCGGGGTGTATACAATGAGCAGTTCTTC. Protein product: CASSQEARGVYNEQFF. The chain links TRBV14 to TRBJ2-1, with D perhaps TRBD2 (5 bases). V lost 0 bases and J lost 4, with 13 bases in between. This CDR3 has 16 amino acids. Germline V gene sequence: CDR1 SGHDN, CDR2 FVKESK.